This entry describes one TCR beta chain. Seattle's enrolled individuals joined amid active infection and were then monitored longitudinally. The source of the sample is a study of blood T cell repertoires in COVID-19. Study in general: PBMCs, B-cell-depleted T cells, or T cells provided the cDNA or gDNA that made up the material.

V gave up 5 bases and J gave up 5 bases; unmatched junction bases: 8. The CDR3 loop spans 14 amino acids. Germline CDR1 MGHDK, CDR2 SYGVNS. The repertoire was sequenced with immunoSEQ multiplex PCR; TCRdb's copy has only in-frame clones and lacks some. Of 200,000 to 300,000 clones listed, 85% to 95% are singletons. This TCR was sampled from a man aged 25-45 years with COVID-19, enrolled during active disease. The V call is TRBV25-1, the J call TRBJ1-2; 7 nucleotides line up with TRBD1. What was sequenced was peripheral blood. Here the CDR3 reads CASSPQGRGYGYTF. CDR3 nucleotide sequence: TGTGCCAGCAGTCCCCAGGGCAGGGGGTATGGCTACACCTTC.